One T cell receptor (beta chain) is described in this entry. Stated treatment: 19 received Ad26.COV2.S at low or high dose, single or two shots; about 5 received placebo; per-sample allocation not given. The samples date from day 63 after the first vaccine or placebo injection. Method: immunoSEQ multiplex PCR; TCRdb's copy keeps in-frame clones and lacks some. Among a few hundred thousand clones listed, 90% were seen once. The data were taken from a study of Ad26.COV2.S vaccination and SARS-CoV-2 variants. In the study overall: Ad26.COV2.S arm of COV1001 included the donor.

The V gene lost 5 bases and the J gene lost 7 bases, with 9 bases spanning the gap. The CDR3 length is 12 residues. Germline assignment: CDR1 MDHEN and CDR2 SYDVKM. The TCR sequence derives from a person aged 18 to 65 who received the Ad26.COV2.S COVID-19 vaccine or a placebo. This specimen was peripheral blood, taken in a trial of Ad26.COV2.S vaccine versus placebo. The chain is built from TRBV28 and TRBJ2-1; no firm D call. The CDR3 spells CASSPPGNEQFF. The CDR3 bases are TGTGCCAGCAGTCCACCCGGTAATGAGCAGTTCTTC.